The present T cell receptor (beta chain) was sequenced within a study of T cell responses to AZD1222 COVID-19 vaccine. CDR1 MNHEY and CDR2 SMNVEV come from the germline V gene (reference sequence). Deletions cut 7 bases from V and 3 bases from J, with 12 bases between. The CDR3 runs to 13 residues. Profiled with immunoSEQ multiplex PCR; TCRdb holds only in-frame clones, not every one. Here the sample spans approximately 92,000 clones, approximately 91% being singletons. Findings of the study overall: Donors in the cohort were predominantly white British and more often female, and clonal diversity was possibly underestimated.

Of note for this clone: Its antigen remains unidentified.

This TCR was sampled from an adult in good health. The material was peripheral blood, obtained on day 0 of AZD1222 vaccination. The rearrangement links TRBV27 to TRBJ1-2; D ambiguous. CDR3 sequence reads: CASTRSPHYGYTF. The CDR3 DNA is TGTGCCAGCACCCGGTCCCCTCACTATGGCTACACCTTC.